The 21 T cell receptor beta chains presented below share a single source sample, sequenced in a study of tumor-infiltrating lymphocytes in oesophageal squamous cell carcinoma. Each CDR3 protein gets one entry after TCRdb re-called the PCR reads with MiXCR. The sample contains about 15,000 distinct CDR3 sequences, roughly half of which appear only once. Sample: blood. The receptor set was obtained from a male donor with esophageal squamous cell carcinoma.

This clonotype has a single count. The rearrangement joins TRBV7-8 to TRBJ2-3; D might be TRBD1 (6 bases). The J call may be in error: the DNA end matches TRBJ2-7 better. The CDR3 is 14 residues long. Germline V gives CDR1 SGHVS, CDR2 FQNEAQ. This CDR3 is CASSLNRAENEQYF. The CDR3, as DNA: TGTGCCAGCAGCTTAAACAGGGCTGAGAACGAGCAGTACTTC.

The chain is built from TRBV6-6 and TRBJ1-1; D is ambiguous. Trimming took off 5 bases at V and 3 bases at J, with 13 bases between the two ends. Germline CDR1 reads MNHNY; CDR2 reads SVGAGI (reference sequence). This CDR3 is built from 14 residues. The CDR3 loop reads CASSKLGRDTEAFF. DNA of the CDR3: TGTGCCAGCAGTAAGCTAGGGCGAGACACTGAAGCTTTCTTT.

This chain links TRBV11-2 with TRBJ1-6, with 7 bases fitting TRBD1. Germline CDR1 SGHAT, CDR2 FQNNGV. The trim removed 5 bases at V and 8 bases at J, leaving 6 bases unmatched. The CDR3 runs to 14 residues. CDR3 protein: CASSTTGRDSPLHF. CDR3 nucleotide sequence: TGTGCCAGCAGCACGACAGGGCGCGATTCACCCCTCCACTTT. The full variable domain, with the rest looked up from reference TRBV11-2 and TRBJ1-6, is EAGVAQSPRYKIIEKRQSVAFWCNPISGHATLYWYQQILGQGPKLLIQFQNNGVVDDSQLPKDRFSAERLKGVDSTLKIQPAKLEDSAVYLCASSTTGRDSPLHFGNGTRLTVT.

This clonotype was found many times. This chain uses TRBV28 with TRBJ2-1, with TRBD1 matching over 7 bases. From germline, CDR1 is MDHEN and CDR2 SYDVKM. With V trimmed by 4 bases and J by 4 bases, 7 bases remained unmatched. CDR3 length equals 15 residues. The CDR3 reads CASSSVHRGYNEQFF. The CDR3 DNA sequence: TGTGCCAGCAGTTCCGTTCACAGGGGTTACAATGAGCAGTTCTTC. The full variable domain, rest sourced from reference TRBV28 and TRBJ2-1, is DVKVTQSSRYLVKRTGEKVFLECVQDMDHENMFWYRQDPGLGLRLIYFSYDVKMKEKGDIPEGYSVSREKKERFSLILESASTNQTSMYLCASSSVHRGYNEQFFGPGTRLTVL.

This chain connects TRBV7-3 to TRBJ2-5, with 7 bases aligning to TRBD2. CDR1 is SGHTA and CDR2 is FQGTGA in the germline V gene. The CDR3 length is 14 residues. With 4 bases clipped from V and 11 bases from J, the junction kept 13 bases outside the gene matches. The CDR3 bases are TGTGCCAGCAGCTCCGGACTAGTAGGAGATACGCAGTACTTC. Its translation: CASSSGLVGDTQYF. The whole variable domain, filled in from reference TRBV7-3 and TRBJ2-5, reads GAGVSQTPSNKVTEKGKYVELRCDPISGHTALYWYRQSLGQGPEFLIYFQGTGAADDSGLPNDRFFAVRPEGSVSTLKIQRTERGDSAVYLCASSSGLVGDTQYFGPGTRLLVL.

This clonotype was seen many times. A much larger clonotype is one base distant, so this may be a read error. The genes are TRBV6-1 and TRBJ2-1; 12 positions match TRBD2. The J call is doubtful: the DNA matches TRBJ2-7 better. The CDR3 has 15 residues. In germline, CDR1 is MNHNS, CDR2 SASEGT. The CDR3 region is CASSVTSGSGNEQYF. DNA of the CDR3: TGTGCCAGCAGCGTGACTAGCGGGAGTGGAAATGAGCAGTACTTC.

This chain uses TRBV2 with TRBJ1-2; D call uncertain. The CDR3 runs 12 residues. The V end was cut by 7 bases, the J end by 3 bases, with 9 bases between. The germline CDR1 and CDR2 sequences are SNHLY and FYNNEI. In DNA, the CDR3 is TGTGCCAGCAAAGGCCTACACTATGGCTACACCTTC. This codes for CASKGLHYGYTF. The variable domain in full, with the rest retrieved from reference TRBV2 and TRBJ1-2, is EPEVTQTPSHQVTQMGQEVILRCVPISNHLYFYWYRQILGQKVEFLVSFYNNEISEKSEIFDDQFSVERPDGSNFTLKIRSTKLEDSAMYFCASKGLHYGYTFGSGTRLTVV.

This clonotype was found once. Sequence at one end of the junction differs from germline and may be a read error. The gene calls are TRBV7-6 and TRBJ2-5; possible D gene TRBD2, 6 bases. Near its end, the DNA agrees better with TRBJ2-1, so the J call may be wrong. This CDR3 contains 13 residues. Germline CDR1 SGHVS, CDR2 FNYEAQ. CDR3 amino acids: CASSWDSNNEQFF. The CDR3 DNA reads TGTGCCAGCAGCTGGGACTCCAACAATGAGCAGTTCTTC.

This chain uses TRBV7-3 with TRBJ1-1; no definite D call. Per germline, CDR1 SGHTA and CDR2 FQGTGA. The CDR3 has 15 residues. Trimming shortened V by 5 bases and J by 0 bases, and 13 bases separated the two germline ends. DNA of the CDR3: TGTGCCAGCAGCCCGGGGAGAGCGATGAACACTGAAGCTTTCTTT. Translated: CASSPGRAMNTEAFF.

This clonotype has a count of ten or more. The chain links TRBV7-9 to TRBJ2-1; TRBD2 matches 14 bases. The germline V gene has CDR1 SEHNR and CDR2 FQNEAQ (reference sequence). The CDR3 spans 16 residues. Trimming took 5 bases from V and 9 from J; bases not matched to a gene: 9. This CDR3 is CASSPRTSGRNVEQFF. The CDR3 DNA follows: TGTGCCAGCAGCCCGCGGACTAGCGGGAGGAATGTTGAGCAGTTCTTC. Full variable domain (missing parts from reference TRBV7-9 and TRBJ2-1): DTGVSQNPRHKITKRGQNVTFRCDPISEHNRLYWYRQTLGQGPEFLTYFQNEAQLEKSRLLSDRFSAERPKGSFSTLEIQRTEQGDSAMYLCASSPRTSGRNVEQFFGPGTRLTVL.

The chain combines TRBV19 with TRBJ2-1; TRBD2 is a possible D gene (5 bases). The CDR3 covers 14 residues. CDR1 and CDR2 (germline): LNHDA, SQIVND (reference sequence). The germline V and J ends were trimmed by 6 bases and 1 base, with 10 bases remaining between them. This chain's CDR3 is CASSVAPSYNEQFF. The CDR3 DNA reads as TGTGCCAGTAGCGTAGCGCCTTCCTACAATGAGCAGTTCTTC.

The J gene is TRBJ2-5, the V gene TRBV6-1; D gene unclear. Judging by the DNA end, TRBJ2-1 fits better; the J call may be wrong. The CDR3 spans 15 residues. Germline loops: CDR1 MNHNS, CDR2 SASEGT. CDR3 protein: CASTPTASSSYEQFF. The CDR3 bases are TGTGCCAGCACCCCAACCGCCTCGAGCTCCTACGAGCAGTTCTTC.

This chain connects TRBV24-1 to TRBJ2-3; D tentatively fits TRBD1 or TRBD2 (5 bases each). V dropped 1 base and J dropped 2 bases, with 12 bases sitting between them. Germline-derived CDR1 and CDR2 are KGHDR and SFDVKD. CDR3 size: 16 residues. The CDR3 region is CATSDFAGTFTDTQYF. The CDR3 DNA reads TGTGCCACCAGTGATTTCGCCGGGACCTTCACAGATACGCAGTATTTT.

This clonotype was counted once. V and J are TRBV5-1 and TRBJ2-7; D not resolved. This CDR3 has 14 amino acids. The V and J ends lost 0 bases and 0 bases respectively, with 7 bases between them. The germline V gene encodes CDR1 SGHRS and CDR2 YFSETQ. The CDR3 nucleotides read TGCGCCAGCAGCTTGGGGCCTGTCTCCTACGAGCAGTACTTC. As protein: CASSLGPVSYEQYF.

The rearrangement joins TRBV7-4 to TRBJ2-3; TRBD1 is a possible D gene (5 bases). The last part of the DNA fits TRBJ1-1 better; the J call may be wrong. This CDR3 spans 14 amino acids. The germline V gene encodes CDR1 SGHVT and CDR2 SQSDAQ. CDR3 nucleotide sequence: TGTGCCAGCAGCTCGCCAGGGTTAAGCACTGAAGCTTTCTTT. Amino acid sequence: CASSSPGLSTEAFF.

The rearrangement joins TRBV7-3 to TRBJ2-1; TRBD2 matches 14 bases. Germline assignment: CDR1 SGHTA and CDR2 FQGTGA. The V gene end was trimmed by 2 bases and the J gene end by 12 bases; junction bases not matched to a gene: 9. This CDR3 region has 16 residues. The CDR3 here is CASSLRGTSGSMGQFF. CDR3 coding DNA: TGTGCCAGCAGCTTACGGGGGACTAGCGGGAGCATGGGGCAGTTCTTC.

The V gene is TRBV9, the J gene TRBJ2-1, with 9 bases matching TRBD2. Trimming at V came to 2 bases and at J to 10 bases, leaving 7 bases not matched to a gene. Germline CDR1 is SGDLS and CDR2 is YYNGEE. This CDR3 has 14 amino acids. The CDR3 DNA reads TGTGCCAGCAGCGTTGCGGGAGGGCTCAGAGAGCAGTTCTTC. Translating it yields CASSVAGGLREQFF.

Regarding this clonotype: This may stem from a read error, because a much larger clone lies one nucleotide away. The chain recombines TRBV5-1 with TRBJ2-2, with a possible D match to TRBD1 (5 bases). V lost 0 bases and J 3 bases, leaving 12 bases between the germline ends. The CDR3 spans 16 residues. The germline CDR1 and CDR2 sequences are SGHRS and YFSETQ. The CDR3 region has the DNA TGCGCCAGCAGCTTGGCAGGGCGCGTCGACACCGGGGAGCTGTTTTTT. It specifies CASSLAGRVDTGELFF.

This clonotype was detected many times. V is TRBV6-1 and J is TRBJ1-5; 10 positions agree with TRBD1. Germline V CDR1 and CDR2: MNHNS, SASEGT. J was trimmed by 0 bases and V by 4 bases; bases with no gene match: 3. The CDR3 loop spans 16 amino acids. CDR3 nucleotide sequence: TGTGCCAGCAGTGCCGGGACAGGGGATAGCAATCAGCCCCAGCATTTT. Amino acids: CASSAGTGDSNQPQHF.

V is TRBV7-3 and J is TRBJ2-3; 14 bases fit TRBD2. V shed 10 bases and J 4 bases; nucleotides not matched to a gene: 4. The germline CDR1 and CDR2 sequences are SGHTA and FQGTGA. This CDR3 is built from 14 residues. The CDR3 bases are TGTGCCAATACGGGACTAGCGGGAGCAGATACGCAGTATTTT. It codes for CANTGLAGADTQYF.

Worth noting for this clonotype: The CDR3 end shows no conserved phenylalanine or tryptophan, and so a read error is likely. The DNA is omitted, as the CDR3 cannot be located on it reliably, and the CDR3 follows TCRdb's listing. This chain links TRBV28 with TRBJ2-6; the table gives TRBD1 as D, unverified against the DNA. The CDR3 has 8 residues if both end residues are counted. Germline CDR1 MDHEN, CDR2 SYDVKM. The CDR3 region is CASSLSGT.